This entry describes one T cell receptor (beta chain). Its antigen has not been determined. No base qualities exist here, and no much larger clone lies one base off it. The source of the sample is a study of blood T cell repertoires in COVID-19 (dated by TCRdb to 2018 to 2020). Regarding the research as a whole: Samples from collaborators originated in the United States, Italy and Spain and spanned both the acute and convalescent phases of COVID-19. Where HLA class I and class II types were available, the types were taken from metadata supplied by the sample provider, not from assay-based typing. The prospective study material was composed of cDNA or gDNA derived from T cells, B-cell-depleted T cells, or PBMCs. Nearly every sample came with metadata listing a de-identified subject ID, COVID-19 status, age in years and sex. Samples came from the ongoing ImmuneRACE study (first 160 participants) plus 1,254 subjects from 6 global collaborators. The dataset comprised deeply sampled blood TCRbeta repertoires from subjects exposed to, actively infected with, or recovered from COVID-19. The repertoires were released in a freely available public database meant as a resource for research on the immune response to SARS-CoV-2. Study-wide findings and limitations: How much clinical and demographic metadata was included differed by source and by participant, and the metadata was provided uncurated.

The immunoSEQ Assay, a bias-controlled multiplex PCR, was used to amplify TCRbeta CDR3 regions from genomic DNA. In the authors' own workflow: The number of nucleated cells in each sample was estimated from the amplification of reference gene primers within the assay. Sequence reads were collapsed and filtered to measure the absolute abundance of every unique TCRbeta CDR3 rearrangement. For each sample, productive Simpson clonality was calculated as the square root of Simpson's diversity index over productive rearrangements. Drawn from immuneACCESS, this table holds only the in-frame rearrangements with V and J called that TCRdb kept. Clones are partly lost; checked studies trace under half to an unresolved V gene and leave the rest unexplained. D and trimming come from the DNA, and the V and J calls and clone size come from that table. Within this sample are under 300,000 clones, with approximately 88% of them counted one time only. Together, the top ten hold 3.1% of the sample.

The CDR3 holds 13 amino acids from the cysteine to the phenylalanine. Here the CDR3 DNA is all that survives: 39 bases in frame from base 1. In the germline V gene (reference sequence), CDR1 corresponds to MNHNY and CDR2 to SVGAGI. V lost 2 bases and J lost 5 bases, and the count of bases not matched to a germline gene is 2. Enrolling through a virtual design, the prospective study's participants ranged in age from roughly 18 to 89 years and lived across some 23 United States geographic areas. In the prospective study, cohorts were assigned on the basis of participant-reported clinical history obtained from a screening survey and a study questionnaire. Exposed participants had been in contact, within 2 weeks of entering the study, with a person who had a PCR-confirmed or clinician-diagnosed case of COVID-19. In the prospective study, mobile phlebotomists collected whole blood, serum and a nasopharyngeal or oropharyngeal swab from each participant. Prospective study participants could optionally give additional blood draws and questionnaires over an approximately 2-month period. Prospective study blood samples were shipped either frozen or at room temperature before DNA extraction.

The TCR was taken from a woman aged 40 to 50 who had been exposed to COVID-19. Sequencing used PBMCs or T cells enriched from blood (not recorded which). The chain couples TRBV6-6 to TRBJ1-2; TRBD1 lines up with 7 middle nucleotides. The CDR3 here reads CASSYVQGYGYTF. The bases read TGTGCCAGCAGTTACGTACAGGGGTATGGCTACACCTTC.